This T cell receptor beta chain stems from a study of blood T cell repertoires in COVID-19 (TCRdb year 2020). Background for the entire study: Samples from collaborators originated in the United States, Italy and Spain and spanned both the acute and convalescent phases of COVID-19. The material from the prospective study consisted of cDNA or gDNA derived from T cells, B-cell-depleted T cells, or PBMCs. Subjects who had been exposed to COVID-19, were actively infected with it, or had recovered from it provided the deeply sampled blood TCRbeta repertoires that made up the dataset. The repertoires were made available in a free public database intended to serve as a resource for research on the immune response to SARS-CoV-2. The samples were drawn from two sources: the first 160 participants of the ongoing ImmuneRACE study, and over 1,000 subjects contributed by 6 global collaborators. A de-identified subject ID, COVID-19 status, age in years and sex were almost always included in the sample metadata. Where available, HLA class I and class II types were obtained from metadata supplied by the sample provider rather than from assay-based typing. Overall results and qualifications from the work: Clinical and demographic metadata were provided uncurated, with the amount varying by source and participant.

CDR1 is given as MRHNA and CDR2 as SNTAGT, both from the germline V gene. V loses 5 bases of germline sequence and J loses 0 bases, and the interval between the two ends is 11 bases. The CDR3 holds 15 amino acids from the cysteine to the phenylalanine. Only the CDR3 DNA stays, 45 bases, in frame from base 1. One collaborating source in Seattle enrolled patients during active infection and followed them longitudinally through the course of disease. Collaborating institutions collected whole blood in K2EDTA tubes following their own protocols. For TCRbeta analysis, collaborators shipped samples in one of three forms: frozen whole blood, isolated PBMCs, or DNA extracted from either of those sample types. The immunoSEQ Assay, a bias-controlled multiplex PCR, was used to amplify TCRbeta CDR3 regions from genomic DNA. As for the original processing: Nucleated cell counts per sample were estimated from amplification of reference gene primers within the assay. To quantify the absolute abundance of each unique TCRbeta CDR3 rearrangement, sequence reads were collapsed and filtered. For each sample, productive Simpson clonality was calculated by taking the square root of Simpson's diversity index across productive rearrangements. This immuneACCESS table, as held by TCRdb, lists in-frame sequences with V and J called but not all clones. Of the missing ones, under half trace to an unresolved V gene in checked studies; the others have no known cause. The DNA was the basis for D and trimming; V, J and clone size are from that table. The table for this sample lists about 230,000 clones; 80% to 90% of them were counted only once. 9.5% to 13% of the sample is in the top ten clones.

About this clone: The antigen it binds to is not known. Per-base quality was not reported, and no clone a single base away is much larger than it.

The chain employs TRBV6-4 and TRBJ2-1; the D gene is perhaps TRBD2, on 6 matching bases. Sequencing input: peripheral blood. The source is a man aged 45-60 years with COVID-19, enrolled during active disease. This receptor carries the CDR3 CASSTTTSSYNEQFF. The DNA reads as follows: TGTGCCAGCAGTACCACGACTAGCTCCTACAATGAGCAGTTCTTC.